A single sample is the source of the 18 T cell receptor beta chains below, sequenced in a study of siplizumab effects on memory and regulatory T cells. Sequencing was performed with immunoSEQ multiplex PCR; in TCRdb, only in-frame clones are kept and a portion is missing. The repertoire includes about 87,000 clones, just under 90% of them detected once, and roughly 14% sits in the top ten. The sequenced material came from CD4+ T cells sorted from blood. The source is a human donor in good health.

The chain has TRBV6-1 and TRBJ2-4, with TRBD2 as a possible D gene (5 bases). The CDR3 is 18 residues long. CDR1 is MNHNS, CDR2 SASEGT, per germline. V lost 4 bases to trimming and J lost 0 bases, with 19 bases between them. In nucleotides, the CDR3 is TGTGCCAGCAGTGCTCCACTAGGGCGGCACATAGCCAAAAACATTCAGTACTTC. Translation gives CASSAPLGRHIAKNIQYF.

V and J are TRBV7-8 and TRBJ2-3; no firm D call. Germline loops: CDR1 SGHVS, CDR2 FQNEAQ. This CDR3 comprises 15 residues. V gave up 3 bases and J gave up 5 bases, with 15 bases separating them. The DNA for the CDR3 is TGTGCCAGCAGCTTGGACGGCCGGGTTGAAGATACGCAGTATTTT. It specifies CASSLDGRVEDTQYF.

V gene TRBV6-5 combines with J gene TRBJ2-1; D perhaps matches TRBD2 (6 bases). Per germline, CDR1 MNHEY and CDR2 SVGAGI. The CDR3 is 11 residues long. V was shortened by 5 bases and J by 9 bases, with 8 bases between the two germline ends. CDR3 amino acids: CASSKAGEQFF. The CDR3 DNA follows: TGTGCCAGCAGTAAAGCGGGTGAGCAGTTCTTC.

This clone is a singleton in its sample. CDR3 residues: CASSTTGLMNTEAFF. The CDR3, as DNA: TGTGCCAGCAGTACGACAGGTCTCATGAACACTGAAGCTTTCTTT. The chain combines TRBV6-5 with TRBJ1-1, with D possibly TRBD1 on 6 matching bases. The germline V gene has CDR1 MNHEY and CDR2 SVGAGI. The V and J ends lost 5 bases and 0 bases respectively, with 13 bases between them. This CDR3 has 15 residues.

The chain employs TRBV10-3 and TRBJ2-3, with TRBD2 matching over 7 bases. Germline V CDR1 and CDR2: ENHRY, SYGVKD. V lost 5 bases to trimming and J lost 3 bases; unmatched junction nucleotides: 2. CDR3 length: 13 amino acids. DNA for the CDR3: TGTGCCATCAGTCCCGGGGGGACAGATACGCAGTATTTT. It encodes CAISPGGTDTQYF.

V and J are TRBV5-1 and TRBJ2-2; 9 positions match TRBD2. V gave up 5 bases and J gave up 2 bases; unmatched junction bases: 13. The CDR3 sequence is 18 residues long. Germline CDR1 SGHRS, CDR2 YFSETQ. CDR3 sequence (DNA): TGCGCCAGCAGGCCACCTCTGACTAGCGGCGCCAACACCGGGGAGCTGTTTTTT. Translating it yields CASRPPLTSGANTGELFF. Full variable domain (remainder filled in from reference TRBV5-1 and TRBJ2-2): KAGVTQTPRYLIKTRGQQVTLSCSPISGHRSVSWYQQTPGQGLQFLFEYFSETQRNKGNFPGRFSGRQFSNSRSEMNVSTLELGDSALYLCASRPPLTSGANTGELFFGEGSRLTVL.

V gene TRBV2 combines with J gene TRBJ2-5; D gene unclear. Germline V gene data show CDR1 as SNHLY and CDR2 as FYNNEI. V was shortened by 4 bases and J by 2 bases, with 2 bases between the two germline ends. CDR3 length equals 11 residues. In nucleotides, the CDR3 is TGTGCCAGCAGTGCTCAAGAGACCCAGTACTTC. Translated: CASSAQETQYF.

V and J are TRBV5-6 and TRBJ2-1; 9 nucleotides agree with TRBD2. The CDR3 length is 13 residues. The V and J ends lost 3 bases and 11 bases, in that order; junction bases with no gene match: 6. Germline V gene sequence: CDR1 SGHDT, CDR2 YYEEEE. The CDR3 bases are TGTGCCAGCAGCTCAGCGGGAGGAAACCAGCAGTTCTTC. Translated: CASSSAGGNQQFF.

The chain couples TRBV25-1 to TRBJ2-1; 9 bases map to TRBD1. V lost 2 bases, J lost 7 bases, and 6 bases stayed unmatched. The germline V gene encodes CDR1 MGHDK and CDR2 SYGVNS. This CDR3 contains 15 residues. Here the CDR3 DNA reads TGTGCCAGCAGTGAAGGGGACAGGGTCACGAATGAGCAGTTCTTC. This sequence encodes CASSEGDRVTNEQFF.

The gene calls are TRBV18 and TRBJ2-5, with no clear D. This CDR3 contains 13 residues. V was shortened by 6 bases and J by 2 bases, with 10 bases between the two germline ends. From germline, CDR1 is KGHSH and CDR2 LQKENI. The CDR3 reads CASSTKGQETQYF. The CDR3 DNA follows: TGTGCCAGCTCCACCAAGGGTCAAGAGACCCAGTACTTC. Complete variable domain (other parts from reference TRBV18 and TRBJ2-5): NAGVMQNPRHLVRRRGQEARLRCSPMKGHSHVYWYRQLPEEGLKFMVYLQKENIIDESGMPKERFSAEFPKEGPSILRIQQVVRGDSAAYFCASSTKGQETQYFGPGTRLLVL.

V and J are TRBV5-4 and TRBJ1-2; 8 positions agree with TRBD1. The CDR3 extends over 15 amino acids. Germline CDR1 SGHNT, CDR2 YYREEE (reference sequence). Unmatched junction bases numbered 4, after V lost 1 base and J lost 2 bases. The CDR3: CASSLRQGANYGYTF. CDR3 sequence (DNA): TGTGCCAGCAGCTTGCGGCAGGGGGCAAACTATGGCTACACCTTC.

V is TRBV9 and J is TRBJ1-5; no clear D. Trimming removed 4 bases from V and 0 bases from J, with 11 bases in between. In germline, CDR1 is SGDLS, CDR2 YYNGEE. The CDR3 is made up of 15 amino acids. CDR3 coding DNA: TGTGCCAGCAGCCCCCTTGCAGGTAGCAATCAGCCCCAGCATTTT. Protein sequence: CASSPLAGSNQPQHF.

This clone has a handful of counts. The V and J genes are TRBV5-1 and TRBJ2-5; D not certain. The germline gives CDR1 SGHRS, CDR2 YFSETQ. CDR3 length equals 11 residues. Deletions cut 6 bases from V and 5 bases from J, with 8 bases between. Written as DNA, the CDR3 is TGCGCCAGCAAGATTGGGGAGACCCAGTACTTC. It yields the protein CASKIGETQYF.

V usage is TRBV19 and J usage is TRBJ1-2, with 8 bases fitting TRBD1. V shed 11 bases and J 4 bases; nucleotides not matched to a gene: 3. The CDR3 runs 11 residues. In germline, CDR1 is LNHDA, CDR2 SQIVND (reference sequence). CDR3 in amino acids: CAAGQGYGYTF. CDR3 in DNA: TGTGCCGCTGGACAGGGCTATGGCTACACCTTC.

This rearrangement joins TRBV10-3 to TRBJ2-3; TRBD2 matches 7 bases. The CDR3 totals 14 residues. The germline gives CDR1 ENHRY, CDR2 SYGVKD. The V and J ends lost 10 bases and 4 bases, in that order; junction bases with no gene match: 11. CDR3 DNA: TGTGCCAGCGTTAGCGGGCAGGCGGCAGATACGCAGTATTTT. Residues: CASVSGQAADTQYF.

V and J are TRBV7-8 and TRBJ1-2; D is unclear. V was shortened by 3 bases and J by 1 base, with 9 bases between the two germline ends. Germline V gives CDR1 SGHVS, CDR2 FQNEAQ. The CDR3 length is 14 residues. CDR3 coding DNA: TGTGCCAGCAGCTTGAGGGAGCTTAACTATGGCTACACCTTC. Protein product: CASSLRELNYGYTF.

The chain links TRBV6-6 to TRBJ1-5; D is uncertain. CDR3 length equals 16 residues. The germline V gene encodes CDR1 MNHNY and CDR2 SVGAGI (reference sequence). The V and J ends lost 6 bases and 2 bases respectively, with 17 bases between them. Here the CDR3 DNA reads TGTGCCAGCAGACCCCTGAGAGGGATGCGCAATCAGCCCCAGCATTTT. It encodes CASRPLRGMRNQPQHF.

This sequence joins TRBV12-5 and TRBJ2-3; 13 bases fit TRBD2. This CDR3 has 16 amino acids. V lost 6 bases, J lost 2 bases, and 5 bases stayed unmatched. The germline V gene encodes CDR1 LGHNT and CDR2 FRNRAP. The chain's CDR3 is CASGQGLAGNTDTQYF. CDR3 coding DNA: TGTGCTAGTGGCCAGGGACTAGCGGGGAACACAGATACGCAGTATTTT.